These 11 T cell receptor beta chains were sequenced from one sample in a study of T cell repertoires in cytomegalovirus infection. Antigens of these TCRs are unknown. TCRdb reprocessed the reads with MiXCR, giving one entry per CDR3 protein. The sample holds some 590,000 distinct CDR3 sequences; under 45% are singletons and the top ten take over 45%. The sample consisted of cultured PBMCs, taken from culture after CMV antigen stimulation. These receptors all come from a human donor in good health (CMV status not recorded). Some clones in this sample may be carry-over from other donors' samples.

The rearrangement links TRBV11-3 to TRBJ1-6; tentative D call: TRBD1 (5 bases). Germline CDR1 is SGHNT and CDR2 is YENEEA. The CDR3 has 12 residues. V was pared by 5 bases and J by 7 bases, with 6 bases between. The CDR3 reads CASSEGNSPLHF. The CDR3 coding sequence is TGTGCCAGCAGCGAGGGGAATTCACCCCTCCACTTT.

The CDR3: CASSMGTSTFRADTQYF. For the CDR3, the DNA is TGTGCCAGTAGTATGGGGACTAGTACGTTTCGGGCAGATACGCAGTATTTT. The chain links TRBV19 to TRBJ2-3, with 8 bases matching TRBD2. Looked up from germline, CDR1 is LNHDA and CDR2 is SQIVND (reference sequence). The CDR3 covers 17 residues. V was clipped by 3 bases and J by 4 bases; unmatched bases: 12. Combining the CDR3 with reference TRBV19 and TRBJ2-3 gives the whole variable domain DGGITQSPKYLFRKEGQNVTLSCEQNLNHDAMYWYRQDPGQGLRLIYYSQIVNDFQKGDIAEGYSVSREKKESFPLTVTSAQKNPTAFYLCASSMGTSTFRADTQYFGPGTRLTVL.

There are a few counts of this clonotype. This chain connects TRBV12-3 or TRBV12-4 to TRBJ1-2, with D hard to call. The CDR3 is 13 amino acids. Trimming shortened V by 4 bases and J by 8 bases, and 14 bases separated the two germline ends. The CDR3 bases are TGTGCCAGCAGTTACCGGGCCGCGGGAGGCTACACCTTC. This sequence encodes CASSYRAAGGYTF.

This rearrangement joins TRBV5-4 to TRBJ1-2; TRBD1 matches at 10 bases. The CDR3 sequence is 18 residues long. J lost 3 bases, V lost 0 bases, and 11 bases had no gene match. CDR1 is SGHNT, CDR2 YYREEE, per germline (reference sequence). CDR3 amino acids: CASSLGVDRGRVDYGYTF. The CDR3 DNA follows: TGTGCCAGCAGCTTGGGAGTTGACAGGGGGCGAGTAGACTATGGCTACACCTTC.

This clonotype was found a few times. This rearrangement joins TRBV29-1 to TRBJ2-7; D is unclear. There are 17 residues in the CDR3. Trimming left V 1 base short and J 0 bases short, with 19 bases between. In germline, CDR1 is SQVTM, CDR2 ANQGSEA. The CDR3 DNA sequence: TGCAGCGTTGAAGGGTTTCTTAAGGATTACAACTCCTACGAGCAGTACTTC. Amino acid sequence: CSVEGFLKDYNSYEQYF.

The chain uses TRBV29-1 and TRBJ2-3, with TRBD2 matching 10 bases. The CDR3 spans 15 residues. CDR1 and CDR2 (germline): SQVTM, ANQGSEA. After removal of 3 bases from V and 1 base from J, the junction contained 4 bases not matched to a gene. The CDR3 loop is CSVEASGSGTDTQYF. CDR3 DNA: TGCAGCGTTGAGGCTAGCGGGAGTGGCACAGATACGCAGTATTTT.

The rearrangement uses TRBV3-1 and TRBJ1-1, with D perhaps matching TRBD1 (5 bases). The germline V gene has CDR1 LGHDT and CDR2 YNNKEL (reference sequence). V shed 0 bases and J shed 0 bases, with 14 bases lying between them. The CDR3 extends over 17 amino acids. The CDR3 loop reads CASSQDSWGWMNTEAFF. The CDR3 DNA follows: TGTGCCAGCAGCCAAGATTCCTGGGGCTGGATGAACACTGAAGCTTTCTTT.

The chain joins TRBV20-1 to TRBJ2-7; a possible D gene is TRBD2 (5 bases). Germline V gene sequence: CDR1 DFQATT, CDR2 SNEGSKA (reference sequence). The V end was cut by 3 bases, the J end by 5 bases, with 29 bases between. There are 18 residues in the CDR3. Written as DNA, the CDR3 is TGCAGTGCTAGCCCGAGAGGACGGACTGGGCGAGAACTACACGAGCAGTACTTC. It specifies CSASPRGRTGRELHEQYF.

The chain couples TRBV27 to TRBJ2-7, with 11 bases that match TRBD2. The CDR3 covers 15 residues. With 8 bases clipped from V and 7 bases from J, the junction kept 13 bases outside the gene matches. Germline assignment: CDR1 MNHEY and CDR2 SMNVEV (reference sequence). The CDR3 bases are TGTGCCAGCGGCTCGACTAGCGGGGTGTCAGAAGAGCAGTACTTC. This translates into CASGSTSGVSEEQYF.

The chain employs TRBV27 and TRBJ1-2; D might be TRBD1 (6 bases). Germline CDR1 reads MNHEY; CDR2 reads SMNVEV (reference sequence). The V end lost 0 bases, the J end lost 4 bases, and 15 bases lay between the germline ends. The CDR3 is made up of 16 amino acids. The CDR3 DNA follows: TGTGCCAGCAGTTTATCTAGGGGGGATGTCCGCTATGGCTACACCTTC. As protein: CASSLSRGDVRYGYTF.

This clonotype is a singleton in its sample. The chain is built from TRBV6-8 and TRBJ2-7, with TRBD1 matching over 7 bases. The CDR3 is 14 amino acids. Germline V gene sequence: CDR1 MNHGY, CDR2 SAAAGT. V lost 6 bases to trimming and J lost 3 bases; unmatched junction nucleotides: 8. CDR3 sequence: CASSYRGADYEQYF. DNA of the CDR3: TGTGCCAGCAGCTACAGGGGTGCCGACTACGAGCAGTACTTC.